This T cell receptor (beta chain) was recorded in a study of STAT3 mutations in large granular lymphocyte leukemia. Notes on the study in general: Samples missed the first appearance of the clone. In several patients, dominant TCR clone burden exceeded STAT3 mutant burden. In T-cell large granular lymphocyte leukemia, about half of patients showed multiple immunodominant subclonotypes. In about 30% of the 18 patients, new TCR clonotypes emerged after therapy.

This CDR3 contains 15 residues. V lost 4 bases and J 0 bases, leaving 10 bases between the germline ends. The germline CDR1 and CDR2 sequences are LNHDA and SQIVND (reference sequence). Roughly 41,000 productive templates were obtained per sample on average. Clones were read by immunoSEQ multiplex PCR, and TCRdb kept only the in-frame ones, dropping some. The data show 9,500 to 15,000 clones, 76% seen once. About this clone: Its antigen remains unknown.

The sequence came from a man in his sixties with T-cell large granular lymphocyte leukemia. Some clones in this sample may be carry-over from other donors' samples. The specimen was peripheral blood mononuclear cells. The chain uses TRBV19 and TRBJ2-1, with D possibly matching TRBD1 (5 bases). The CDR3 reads CASSTTASSYNEQFF. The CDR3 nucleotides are TGTGCCAGTAGTACGACAGCGAGCTCCTACAATGAGCAGTTCTTC. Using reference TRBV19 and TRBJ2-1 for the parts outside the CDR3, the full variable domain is DGGITQSPKYLFRKEGQNVTLSCEQNLNHDAMYWYRQDPGQGLRLIYYSQIVNDFQKGDIAEGYSVSREKKESFPLTVTSAQKNPTAFYLCASSTTASSYNEQFFGPGTRLTVL.